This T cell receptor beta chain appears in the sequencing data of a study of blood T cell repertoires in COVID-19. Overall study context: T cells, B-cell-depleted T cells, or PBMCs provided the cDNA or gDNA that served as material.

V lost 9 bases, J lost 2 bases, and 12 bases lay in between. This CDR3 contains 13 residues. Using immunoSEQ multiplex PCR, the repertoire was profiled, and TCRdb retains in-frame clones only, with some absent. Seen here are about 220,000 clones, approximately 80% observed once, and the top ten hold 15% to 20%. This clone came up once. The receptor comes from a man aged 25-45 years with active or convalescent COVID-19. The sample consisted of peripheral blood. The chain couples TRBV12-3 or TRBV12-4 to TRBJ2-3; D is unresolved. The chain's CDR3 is CASRLSLTDTQYF. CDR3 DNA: TGTGCCAGTCGGTTGTCCCTCACAGATACGCAGTATTTT.